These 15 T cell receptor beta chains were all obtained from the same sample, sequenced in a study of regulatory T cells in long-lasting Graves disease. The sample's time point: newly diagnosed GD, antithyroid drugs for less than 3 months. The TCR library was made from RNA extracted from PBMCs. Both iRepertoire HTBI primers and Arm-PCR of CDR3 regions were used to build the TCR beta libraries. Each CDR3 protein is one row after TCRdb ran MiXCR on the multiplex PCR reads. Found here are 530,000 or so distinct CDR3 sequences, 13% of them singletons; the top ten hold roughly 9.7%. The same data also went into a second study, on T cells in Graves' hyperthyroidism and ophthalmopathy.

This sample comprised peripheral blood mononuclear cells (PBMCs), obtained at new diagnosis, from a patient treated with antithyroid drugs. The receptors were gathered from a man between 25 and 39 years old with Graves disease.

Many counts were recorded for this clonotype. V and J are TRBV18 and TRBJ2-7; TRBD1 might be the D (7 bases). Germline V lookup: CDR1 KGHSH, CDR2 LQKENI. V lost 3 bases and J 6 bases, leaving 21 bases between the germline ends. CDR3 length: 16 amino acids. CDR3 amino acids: CASSPPTGRRSGEQYF. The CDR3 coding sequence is TGTGCCAGCTCACCCCCGACAGGGAGGAGGTCTGGCGAGCAGTACTTC.

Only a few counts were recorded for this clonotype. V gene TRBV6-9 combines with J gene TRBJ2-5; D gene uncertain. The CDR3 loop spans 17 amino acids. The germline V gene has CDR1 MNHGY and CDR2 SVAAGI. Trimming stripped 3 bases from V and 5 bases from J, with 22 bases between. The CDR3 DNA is TGTGCCAGCAGTTACTCGAAACTGGGTCCAGTTTCGGAGACCCAGTACTTC. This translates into CASSYSKLGPVSETQYF.

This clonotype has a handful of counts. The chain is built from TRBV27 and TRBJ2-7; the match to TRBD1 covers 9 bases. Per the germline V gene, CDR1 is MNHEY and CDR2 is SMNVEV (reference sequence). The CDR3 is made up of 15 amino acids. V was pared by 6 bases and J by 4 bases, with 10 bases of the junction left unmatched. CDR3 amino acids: CASSLGQGSMYEQYF. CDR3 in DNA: TGTGCCAGCAGCTTAGGACAGGGGAGTATGTACGAGCAGTACTTC.

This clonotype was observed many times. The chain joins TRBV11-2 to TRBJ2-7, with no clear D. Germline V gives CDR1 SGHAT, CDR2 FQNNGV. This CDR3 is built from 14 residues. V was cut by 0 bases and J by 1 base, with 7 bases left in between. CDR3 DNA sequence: TGTGCCAGCAGCTTAGATACTTCTTCCTACGAGCAGTACTTC. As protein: CASSLDTSSYEQYF.

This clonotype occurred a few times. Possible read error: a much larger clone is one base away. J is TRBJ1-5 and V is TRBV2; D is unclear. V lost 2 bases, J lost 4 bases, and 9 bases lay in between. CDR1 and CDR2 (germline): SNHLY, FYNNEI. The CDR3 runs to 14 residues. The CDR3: CASSELAGNQPQHF. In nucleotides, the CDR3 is TGTGCCAGCAGTGAATTGGCAGGAAATCAGCCCCAGCATTTT. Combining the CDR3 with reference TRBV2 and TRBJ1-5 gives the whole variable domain EPEVTQTPSHQVTQMGQEVILRCVPISNHLYFYWYRQILGQKVEFLVSFYNNEISEKSEIFDDQFSVERPDGSNFTLKIRSTKLEDSAMYFCASSELAGNQPQHFGDGTRLSIL.

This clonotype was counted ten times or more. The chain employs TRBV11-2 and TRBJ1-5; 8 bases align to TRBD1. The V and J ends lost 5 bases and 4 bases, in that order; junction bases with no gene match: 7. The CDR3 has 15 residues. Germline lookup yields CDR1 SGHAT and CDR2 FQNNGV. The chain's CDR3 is CASSHGTGVNQPQHF. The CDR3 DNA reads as TGTGCCAGCAGCCATGGGACAGGCGTTAATCAGCCCCAGCATTTT. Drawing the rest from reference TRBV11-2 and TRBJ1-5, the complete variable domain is EAGVAQSPRYKIIEKRQSVAFWCNPISGHATLYWYQQILGQGPKLLIQFQNNGVVDDSQLPKDRFSAERLKGVDSTLKIQPAKLEDSAVYLCASSHGTGVNQPQHFGDGTRLSIL.

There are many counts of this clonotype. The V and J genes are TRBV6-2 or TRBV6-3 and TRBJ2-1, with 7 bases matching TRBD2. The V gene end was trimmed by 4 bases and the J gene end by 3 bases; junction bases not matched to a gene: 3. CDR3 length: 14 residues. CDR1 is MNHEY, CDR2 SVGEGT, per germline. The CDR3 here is CASSWREFYNEQFF. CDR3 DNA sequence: TGTGCCAGCAGTTGGCGGGAGTTCTACAATGAGCAGTTCTTC.

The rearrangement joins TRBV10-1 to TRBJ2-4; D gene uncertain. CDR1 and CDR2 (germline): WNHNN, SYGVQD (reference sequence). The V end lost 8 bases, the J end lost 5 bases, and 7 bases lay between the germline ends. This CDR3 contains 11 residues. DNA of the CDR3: TGCGCCAGCGGGAACCAAAACATTCAGTACTTC. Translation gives CASGNQNIQYF.

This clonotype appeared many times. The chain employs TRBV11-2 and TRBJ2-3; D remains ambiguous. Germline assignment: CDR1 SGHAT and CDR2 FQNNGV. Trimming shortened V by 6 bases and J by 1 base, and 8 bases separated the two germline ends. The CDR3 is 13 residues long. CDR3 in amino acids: CASSRFGTDTQYF. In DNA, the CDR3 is TGTGCCAGCAGTAGATTCGGCACAGATACGCAGTATTTT. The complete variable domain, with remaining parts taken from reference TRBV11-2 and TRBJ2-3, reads EAGVAQSPRYKIIEKRQSVAFWCNPISGHATLYWYQQILGQGPKLLIQFQNNGVVDDSQLPKDRFSAERLKGVDSTLKIQPAKLEDSAVYLCASSRFGTDTQYFGPGTRLTVL.

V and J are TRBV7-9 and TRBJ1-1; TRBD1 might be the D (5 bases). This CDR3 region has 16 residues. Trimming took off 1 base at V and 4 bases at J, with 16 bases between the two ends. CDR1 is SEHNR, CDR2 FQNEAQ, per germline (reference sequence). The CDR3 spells CASSLGGEVGSTEAFF. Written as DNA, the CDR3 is TGTGCCAGCAGCTTAGGGGGGGAAGTGGGGAGCACTGAAGCTTTCTTT.

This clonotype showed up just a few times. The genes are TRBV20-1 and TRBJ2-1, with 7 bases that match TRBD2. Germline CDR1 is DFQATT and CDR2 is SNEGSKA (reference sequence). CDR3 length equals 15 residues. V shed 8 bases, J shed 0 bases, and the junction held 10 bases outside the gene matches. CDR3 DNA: TGCAGTTCGACAAAAGCGGGGAGCTCCTACAATGAGCAGTTCTTC. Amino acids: CSSTKAGSSYNEQFF.

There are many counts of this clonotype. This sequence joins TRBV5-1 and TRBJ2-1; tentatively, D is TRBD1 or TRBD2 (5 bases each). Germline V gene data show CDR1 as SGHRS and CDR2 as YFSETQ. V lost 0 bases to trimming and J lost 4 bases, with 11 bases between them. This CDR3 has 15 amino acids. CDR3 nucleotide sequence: TGCGCCAGCAGCTTGGAGTGGGGGTCTTACAATGAGCAGTTCTTC. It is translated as CASSLEWGSYNEQFF. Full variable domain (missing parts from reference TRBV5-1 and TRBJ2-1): KAGVTQTPRYLIKTRGQQVTLSCSPISGHRSVSWYQQTPGQGLQFLFEYFSETQRNKGNFPGRFSGRQFSNSRSEMNVSTLELGDSALYLCASSLEWGSYNEQFFGPGTRLTVL.

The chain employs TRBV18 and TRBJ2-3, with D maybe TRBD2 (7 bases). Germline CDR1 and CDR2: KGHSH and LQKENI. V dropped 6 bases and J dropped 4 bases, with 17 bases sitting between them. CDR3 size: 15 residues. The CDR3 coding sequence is TGTGCCAGCTCCGGGGGGACAATTGTCGCAGATACGCAGTATTTT. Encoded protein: CASSGGTIVADTQYF.

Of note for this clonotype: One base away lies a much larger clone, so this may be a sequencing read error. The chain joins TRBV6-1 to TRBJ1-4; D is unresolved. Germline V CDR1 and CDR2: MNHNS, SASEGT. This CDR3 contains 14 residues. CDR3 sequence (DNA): TGTCCCAGCAGACTCGGCCTCACTAATGAAAAACTGTTTTTT. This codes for CPSRLGLTNEKLFF.

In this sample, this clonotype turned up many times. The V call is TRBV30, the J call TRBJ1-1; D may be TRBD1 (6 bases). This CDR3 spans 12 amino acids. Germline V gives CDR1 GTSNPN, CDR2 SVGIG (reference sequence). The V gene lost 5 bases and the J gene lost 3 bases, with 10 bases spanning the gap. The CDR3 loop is CAWEGGDTEAFF. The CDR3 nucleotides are TGTGCCTGGGAGGGGGGGGACACTGAAGCTTTCTTT. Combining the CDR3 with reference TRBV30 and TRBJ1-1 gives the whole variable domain SQTIHQWPATLVQPVGSPLSLECTVEGTSNPNLYWYRQAAGRGLQLLFYSVGIGQISSEVPQNLSASRPQDRQFILSSKKLLLSDSGFYLCAWEGGDTEAFFGQGTRLTVV.